This TCR beta chain was found in a study of CD8 T cells in cerebrospinal fluid in Alzheimer's disease. Participants were all in good physical condition and free of acute infection. A live/dead marker was used to sort live CSF cells for droplet sequencing. Regarding the study as a whole: Expanded clones of at least 3% were commoner in Alzheimer's patients than healthy subjects. EBV-specific clones were neither the most expanded nor enriched in Alzheimer's patients.

Germline V gives CDR1 DFQATT, CDR2 SNEGSKA (reference sequence). The CDR3 is made up of 15 amino acids. Frequency places this clonotype as medium-sized. Its antigen is still unknown. Using the 10x single-cell sequencing reads, TCRdb records one entry per CDR3 protein without DNA. The data show some 1,600 distinct CDR3 sequences, and the top ten clones hold about 9.4%. The sequence derives from a human donor in good health. Input material: cerebrospinal fluid. This rearrangement joins TRBV20-1 to TRBJ2-3; TCRdb's D call, TRBD2, is unchecked because there is no DNA. This CDR3 is CSAAIAGRGTDTQYF.